These 28 T cell receptor beta chains came from one sample sequenced in a study of Ad26.COV2.S vaccination and SARS-CoV-2 variants. Clones were read by immunoSEQ multiplex PCR, and TCRdb kept only the in-frame ones, dropping some. Among 300,000 to 350,000 clones listed, about 82% were seen once. The treatment here: some 20 received Ad26.COV2.S at low or high dose, single or two shots; about five received placebo; per-sample allocation not given. Specimens were obtained on day 63 following the first vaccine or placebo injection. The sequencing used peripheral blood, collected in a trial of Ad26.COV2.S vaccine versus placebo. The receptors here all came from a person aged 18 to 65 who received the Ad26.COV2.S COVID-19 vaccine or a placebo.

The rearrangement uses TRBV2 and TRBJ2-3, with D hard to call. V was cut by 4 bases and J by 2 bases, with 7 bases left in between. Germline V CDR1 and CDR2: SNHLY, FYNNEI. The CDR3 is made up of 13 amino acids. The CDR3 spells CASSVVHTDTQYF. In DNA, the CDR3 is TGTGCCAGCAGTGTGGTCCACACAGATACGCAGTATTTT.

The rearrangement uses TRBV19 and TRBJ2-3; TRBD2 matches at 15 bases. The germline V gene has CDR1 LNHDA and CDR2 SQIVND (reference sequence). The CDR3 is made up of 18 amino acids. With 5 bases clipped from V and 3 bases from J, the junction kept 9 bases outside the gene matches. As DNA, the CDR3 is TGTGCCAGTAGTGGTAGGACTAGCGGGGGGGCTGTAACAGATACGCAGTATTTT. It is translated as CASSGRTSGGAVTDTQYF.

This rearrangement joins TRBV5-1 to TRBJ2-2, with D perhaps matching TRBD1 (6 bases). The V and J ends lost 4 bases and 2 bases respectively, with 12 bases between them. Germline V gene sequence: CDR1 SGHRS, CDR2 YFSETQ. The CDR3 totals 15 residues. The DNA of the CDR3 is TGCGCCAGCAGCCGGGACACCTTTAACACCGGGGAGCTGTTTTTT. Translating it yields CASSRDTFNTGELFF.

The chain recombines TRBV5-1 with TRBJ1-2, with 9 bases identical to TRBD1. Per the germline V gene, CDR1 is SGHRS and CDR2 is YFSETQ. The CDR3 consists of 16 residues. After removal of 3 bases from V and 4 bases from J, the junction contained 10 bases not matched to a gene. This chain's CDR3 is CASSSTQGALVYGYTF. The CDR3, as DNA: TGCGCCAGCAGCTCGACACAGGGGGCTCTAGTCTATGGCTACACCTTC.

This chain joins TRBV9 and TRBJ2-1; possibly TRBD1 for D (5 bases). Between the trimmed V and J ends, which lost 3 bases and 0 bases, there was a span of 10 bases. Germline V lookup: CDR1 SGDLS, CDR2 YYNGEE. This CDR3 has 15 residues. This CDR3 reads CASSASGFSYNEQFF. For the CDR3, the DNA is TGTGCCAGCAGCGCCTCAGGGTTCTCCTACAATGAGCAGTTCTTC. The whole variable domain, filled in from reference TRBV9 and TRBJ2-1, reads DSGVTQTPKHLITATGQRVTLRCSPRSGDLSVYWYQQSLDQGLQFLIQYYNGEERAKGNILERFSAQQFPDLHSELNLSSLELGDSALYFCASSASGFSYNEQFFGPGTRLTVL.

This chain joins TRBV3-1 (or the pseudogene TRBV3-2) and TRBJ1-5; tentative D call: TRBD1 (5 bases). The germline V gene encodes CDR1 LGHDT and CDR2 YNNKEL (reference sequence). CDR3 size: 15 residues. V was pared by 0 bases and J by 0 bases, with 6 bases between. CDR3 coding DNA: TGTGCCAGCAGCCAAGACGGACATAGCAATCAGCCCCAGCATTTT. Translating gives CASSQDGHSNQPQHF.

The rearrangement joins TRBV14 to TRBJ1-6; D is unclear. V lost 1 base, J lost 10 bases, and 8 bases lay in between. The CDR3 sequence is 13 residues long. Germline lookup yields CDR1 SGHDN and CDR2 FVKESK. The DNA for the CDR3 is TGTGCCAGCAGCCAAGGAAAGGGATCACCCCTCCACTTT. It translates to CASSQGKGSPLHF.

V and J are TRBV10-3 and TRBJ2-7, with unresolved D. The germline V and J ends were trimmed by 10 bases and 1 base, with 14 bases remaining between them. The CDR3 loop spans 13 amino acids. Germline lookup yields CDR1 ENHRY and CDR2 SYGVKD. CDR3 DNA: TGTGCCACCAGCAATCTCGAGTCCTACGAGCAGTACTTC. Translating gives CATSNLESYEQYF.

The chain couples TRBV5-1 to TRBJ2-7, with a weak D call TRBD2 (5 bases). V dropped 4 bases and J dropped 0 bases, with 11 bases sitting between them. The germline gives CDR1 SGHRS, CDR2 YFSETQ. The CDR3 extends over 14 amino acids. The CDR3 is CASSLGGASYEQYF. In DNA form, the CDR3 reads TGCGCCAGCAGCCTCGGAGGAGCCTCCTACGAGCAGTACTTC.

V and J are TRBV3-1 (or the pseudogene TRBV3-2) and TRBJ2-5; D unclear. The germline V gene encodes CDR1 LGHDT and CDR2 YNNKEL (reference sequence). The CDR3 loop spans 14 amino acids. Trimming took 4 bases from V and 1 from J, leaving 10 bases between them. The CDR3 DNA follows: TGTGCCAGCAGCCCCCTTGGGCCCCAAGAGACCCAGTACTTC. Translation: CASSPLGPQETQYF.

The genes are TRBV7-8 and TRBJ1-2; 7 nucleotides align to TRBD1. CDR1 is SGHVS and CDR2 is FQNEAQ in the germline V gene. The V gene end was trimmed by 2 bases and the J gene end by 2 bases; junction bases not matched to a gene: 5. This CDR3 has 15 amino acids. The CDR3 reads CASSLKSTGNYGYTF. Written as DNA, the CDR3 is TGTGCCAGCAGCTTAAAGTCGACAGGGAACTATGGCTACACCTTC.

This CDR3 is CATSGSYSNQPQHF. The CDR3 region has the DNA TGTGCCACCAGTGGCAGTTATAGCAATCAGCCCCAGCATTTT. The V and J genes are TRBV24-1 and TRBJ1-5; D is unresolved. This CDR3 contains 14 residues. Germline CDR1 KGHDR, CDR2 SFDVKD. Trimming stripped 5 bases from V and 0 bases from J, with 7 bases between.

This clone was recorded only once. V and J are TRBV6-1 and TRBJ2-1; TRBD2 might be the D (6 bases). The V gene's germline CDR1 is MNHNS and CDR2 SASEGT. The CDR3 length is 13 residues. The V and J ends lost 3 bases and 7 bases respectively, with 10 bases between them. The CDR3 DNA reads TGTGCCAGCAGTGAGCGAGGGAGGAATGAGCAGTTCTTC. Protein: CASSERGRNEQFF.

The genes are TRBV7-2 and TRBJ1-2, with D tentatively TRBD1 (6 bases). Germline V gene sequence: CDR1 SGHTA, CDR2 FQGNSA. The CDR3 spans 15 residues. Trimming stripped 4 bases from V and 6 bases from J, with 18 bases between. The CDR3 reads CASSSAQNRADGYTF. The CDR3, as DNA: TGTGCCAGCAGCTCCGCCCAAAACAGGGCAGATGGCTACACCTTC.

The chain is built from TRBV2 and TRBJ2-5, with 10 positions matching TRBD1. The length of the CDR3 is 16 residues. Germline V gene sequence: CDR1 SNHLY, CDR2 FYNNEI. The V gene end was trimmed by 2 bases and the J gene end by 5 bases; junction bases not matched to a gene: 8. The DNA for the CDR3 is TGTGCCAGCAGTGAATGGGCGACAGGGGGCGCGGAGACCCAGTACTTC. This encodes CASSEWATGGAETQYF.

This sequence joins TRBV18 and TRBJ2-7; D possibly uses TRBD1 or TRBD2 (6 bases each). CDR1 KGHSH and CDR2 LQKENI come from the germline V gene. The CDR3 covers 13 residues. The ends were cut back, 3 bases at V and 3 bases at J, with 9 bases in the middle. CDR3 region: CASSPGGSYEQYF. The CDR3 nucleotides are TGTGCCAGCTCACCGGGGGGCAGCTACGAGCAGTACTTC.

Only a few counts were recorded for this clone. V usage is TRBV7-9 and J usage is TRBJ2-7; TRBD2 matches at 9 bases. The CDR3 contains 16 residues. V lost 5 bases and J lost 0; bases outside the gene matches: 8. Germline lookup yields CDR1 SEHNR and CDR2 FQNEAQ (reference sequence). CDR3 sequence: CASSPLAGWPSYEQYF. For the CDR3, the DNA is TGTGCCAGCAGCCCGCTAGCGGGGTGGCCCTCCTACGAGCAGTACTTC.

The chain couples TRBV12-5 to TRBJ1-6; D is undetermined. In germline, CDR1 is LGHNT, CDR2 FRNRAP. V lost 5 bases and J 7 bases, leaving 12 bases between the germline ends. The CDR3 is 14 residues long. As DNA, the CDR3 is TGTGCTAGTGGTGATCGGGATTTAAATTCACCCCTCCACTTT. Protein product: CASGDRDLNSPLHF.

The V call is TRBV4-3, the J call TRBJ1-5, with D unresolved. The CDR3 is 14 amino acids. V was trimmed by 0 bases and J by 1 base, leaving 4 bases between them. Germline V gives CDR1 LGHNA, CDR2 YSLEER. The CDR3 here is CASSQESSNQPQHF. CDR3 nucleotide sequence: TGCGCCAGCAGCCAAGAGTCCAGCAATCAGCCCCAGCATTTT.

This clone was counted a few times. The rearrangement uses TRBV19 and TRBJ1-2; no clear D gene. Per germline, CDR1 LNHDA and CDR2 SQIVND (reference sequence). Between the trimmed V and J ends, which lost 5 bases and 5 bases, there was a span of 9 bases. The CDR3 sequence is 12 residues long. CDR3 in amino acids: CASSGGGYGYTF. The CDR3 nucleotides read TGTGCCAGTAGTGGAGGAGGGTATGGCTACACCTTC.

The chain links TRBV6-5 to TRBJ2-1; D is ambiguous. The CDR3 has 14 amino acids. Germline-derived CDR1 and CDR2 are MNHEY and SVGAGI. Deletions cut 2 bases from V and 6 bases from J, with 11 bases between. The CDR3 spells CASSYARKGNEQFF. The CDR3 DNA reads TGTGCCAGCAGTTACGCCCGGAAGGGCAATGAGCAGTTCTTC.

This chain links TRBV27 with TRBJ1-2; 8 bases agree with TRBD1. The CDR3 runs to 15 residues. V shed 6 bases, J shed 4 bases, and the junction held 10 bases outside the gene matches. Per the germline V gene, CDR1 is MNHEY and CDR2 is SMNVEV (reference sequence). The CDR3 bases are TGTGCCAGCAGCCCTACCAGGGGGCACATCTATGGCTACACCTTC. Amino acids: CASSPTRGHIYGYTF.

The chain joins TRBV7-2 to TRBJ2-5; no clear D. The germline V and J ends were trimmed by 8 bases and 1 base, with 11 bases remaining between them. CDR3 length: 13 amino acids. Per germline, CDR1 SGHTA and CDR2 FQGNSA. CDR3 in DNA: TGTGCCAGCGGTAAACAGACCCAAGAGACCCAGTACTTC. Translating it yields CASGKQTQETQYF.

J is TRBJ1-1 and V is TRBV18, with D uncertain. V lost 2 bases and J 0 bases, leaving 10 bases between the germline ends. CDR3 length: 15 amino acids. Germline V gene sequence: CDR1 KGHSH, CDR2 LQKENI. CDR3 coding DNA: TGTGCCAGCTCACCATATAAGGGTTTGAACACTGAAGCTTTCTTT. This gives the protein CASSPYKGLNTEAFF.

The rearrangement joins TRBV30 to TRBJ1-5; 7 bases fit TRBD1. The germline V gene has CDR1 GTSNPN and CDR2 SVGIG (reference sequence). Germline trimming cut 4 bases from V and 2 bases from J; bases unmatched to any gene: 8. The CDR3 spans 15 residues. The CDR3 DNA reads TGTGCCTGGAATTCCCAGGGGGAGGGCAATCAGCCCCAGCATTTT. Its translation: CAWNSQGEGNQPQHF.

V usage is TRBV7-9 and J usage is TRBJ1-2; D unclear. CDR1 and CDR2 (germline): SEHNR, FQNEAQ (reference sequence). The CDR3 covers 16 residues. Trimming took off 2 bases at V and 4 bases at J, with 17 bases between the two ends. DNA for the CDR3: TGTGCCAGCAGCTTATGGGGTCAACCTGGGAGCTATGGCTACACCTTC. Translating it yields CASSLWGQPGSYGYTF.

This chain connects TRBV5-1 to TRBJ2-7, with 10 bases matching TRBD2. The CDR3 totals 16 residues. The germline gives CDR1 SGHRS, CDR2 YFSETQ. The ends lost 4 bases at V and 4 bases at J; junction bases unmatched: 11. The CDR3 coding sequence is TGCGCCAGCAGCACGTTAGCGGGGGGCGCGGTGTACGAGCAGTACTTC. Protein: CASSTLAGGAVYEQYF.

The genes are TRBV12-3 or TRBV12-4 and TRBJ1-1; D gene uncertain. The CDR3 runs 13 residues. The V gene lost 7 bases and the J gene lost 9 bases, with 18 bases spanning the gap. CDR3 DNA: TGTGCCAGCACCCCCAAGGTTTTCAGCAAAGCTTTCTTT. Protein: CASTPKVFSKAFF.